This TCR beta chain comes out of a study of early T cells in non-severe SARS-CoV-2 infection. Unique molecular identifier tags were affixed to discrete cDNA molecules. TCRdb recomputed calls from the 5' RACE reads with MiXCR, one row per CDR3 protein. The table records tens of thousands of distinct CDR3 sequences, about 10% of them present only once. The trim removed 2 bases at V and 7 bases at J, leaving 6 bases unmatched. CDR3 length: 15 residues. Germline-derived CDR1 and CDR2 are MGHDK and SYGVNS. V and J are TRBV25-1 and TRBJ2-5; 11 positions agree with TRBD2. The source of this sequence is an adult who was a healthcare worker with PCR-confirmed SARS-CoV-2 infection or an uninfected control (not recorded which). Sequenced: whole blood. CDR3 coding DNA: TGTGCCAGCAGTGAAACTAGCGGGAGTACTGGGACCCAGTACTTC. It is translated as CASSETSGSTGTQYF.